This TCR beta chain came from a study of T cells after yellow fever vaccination. This clonotype was detected only a few times. V gave up 0 bases and J gave up 6 bases; unmatched junction bases: 7. Germline lookup yields CDR1 SGHAT and CDR2 FQNNGV. The CDR3 contains 17 residues. TCRdb redid the calling of the 5' RACE reads with MiXCR, one entry per CDR3 protein. The table includes about 360,000 distinct CDR3 sequences, around 6.5% detected once. This chain uses TRBV11-2 with TRBJ2-1; TRBD2 matches at 11 bases. The receptor was derived from a man aged 30 to 45 who received the YFV17D yellow fever vaccine. Sequences were derived from PBMCs, sampled 5 days after the yellow fever booster vaccination. CDR3 sequence (DNA): TGTGCCAGCAGCTTAGATGATTCACTAGCGGGAGTCAATGAGCAGTTCTTC. It translates to CASSLDDSLAGVNEQFF.